This TCR beta chain derives from a study of blood T cell repertoires in COVID-19. Study summary: COVID-19 samples, acute and convalescent, were from the United States, Italy and Spain. PBMCs, B-cell-depleted T cells, or T cells provided the cDNA or gDNA that made up the material.

This CDR3 contains 16 residues. Trimming removed 7 bases at V and 0 bases at J, with 18 bases between. CDR1 and CDR2 (germline): SNHLY, FYNNEI. Profiling relied on immunoSEQ multiplex PCR, and the TCRdb table lists in-frame clones only, not all of them. The data contain 650,000 to 800,000 clones, 85% to 90% of them singletons. The chain employs TRBV2 and TRBJ1-2; D gene ambiguous. Sequencing used peripheral blood. The TCR comes from a woman between 18 and 29 years old with acute or convalescent COVID-19. The CDR3 region is CASNTNPHRANYGYTF. CDR3 in DNA: TGTGCCAGCAACACCAACCCCCACAGAGCTAACTATGGCTACACCTTC.